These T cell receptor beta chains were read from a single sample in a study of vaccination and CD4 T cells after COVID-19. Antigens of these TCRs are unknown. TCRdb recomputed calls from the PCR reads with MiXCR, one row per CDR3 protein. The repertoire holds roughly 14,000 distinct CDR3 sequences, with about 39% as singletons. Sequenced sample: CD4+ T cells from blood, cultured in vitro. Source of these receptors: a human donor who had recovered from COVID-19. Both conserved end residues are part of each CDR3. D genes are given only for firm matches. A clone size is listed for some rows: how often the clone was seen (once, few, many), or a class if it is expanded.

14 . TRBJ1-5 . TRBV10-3 CAISDKNPNQPQHF TGTGCCATCAGTGATAAAAACCCGAATCAGCCCCAGCATTTT
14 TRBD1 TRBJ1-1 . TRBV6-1 CASSQTGLVTEAFF TGTGCCAGCAGTCAGACAGGGCTGGTGACTGAAGCTTTCTTT
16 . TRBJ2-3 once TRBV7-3 CASSLTGTRSTDTQYF TGTGCCAGCAGCTTAACCGGGACGCGAAGCACAGATACGCAGTATTTT
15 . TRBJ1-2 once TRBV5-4 CASSSGPKTNYGYTF TGTGCCAGCAGCTCTGGACCTAAAACTAACTATGGCTACACCTTC
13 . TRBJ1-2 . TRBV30 CAWRDTANYGYTF TGTGCCTGGAGAGACACCGCTAACTATGGCTACACCTTC
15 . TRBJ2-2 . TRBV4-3 CASSRAGGGYGELFF TGCGCCAGCAGCCGTGCAGGGGGGGGGTACGGGGAGCTGTTTTTT
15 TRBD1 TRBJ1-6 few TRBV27 CASSARTGDNSPLHF TGTGCCAGCAGTGCACGGACAGGGGATAATTCACCCCTCCACTTT
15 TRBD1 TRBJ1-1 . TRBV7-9 CASSPRDRVNLEAFF TGTGCCAGCAGCCCGCGGGACAGGGTAAACCTTGAAGCTTTCTTT
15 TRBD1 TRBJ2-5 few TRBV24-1 CAVGDRGRIRETQYF TGTGCCGTCGGGGACAGGGGGCGTATACGAGAGACCCAGTACTTC
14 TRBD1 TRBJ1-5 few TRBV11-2 CASSQGQGNQPQHF TGTGCCAGCAGCCAGGGACAGGGCAATCAGCCCCAGCATTTT
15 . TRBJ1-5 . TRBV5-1 CASSLDGGRNQPQHF TGCGCCAGCAGCTTGGATGGGGGCCGCAATCAGCCCCAGCATTTT
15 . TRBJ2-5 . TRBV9 CASSVDQNEGETQYF TGTGCCAGCAGCGTAGACCAGAACGAGGGGGAGACCCAGTACTTC
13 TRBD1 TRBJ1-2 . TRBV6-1 CASTTGVYYGYTF TGTGCCAGCACCACAGGGGTTTACTATGGCTACACCTTC
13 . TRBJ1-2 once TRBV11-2 CASSPGLNYGYTF TGTGCCAGCAGTCCGGGCCTTAACTATGGCTACACCTTC
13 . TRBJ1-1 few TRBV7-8 CASSFNWDSEAFF TGTGCCAGCAGCTTCAATTGGGATTCCGAAGCTTTCTTT
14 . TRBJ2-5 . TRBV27 CASSFAGNQETQYF TGTGCCAGCAGTTTTGCAGGGAACCAAGAGACCCAGTACTTC
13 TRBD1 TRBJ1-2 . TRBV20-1 CSARTGTVDGYTF TGCAGTGCTAGAACCGGGACAGTGGATGGCTACACCTTC
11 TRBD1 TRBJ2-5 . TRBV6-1 CASRDRELQYF TGTGCCAGCAGGGACAGGGAGCTCCAGTACTTC
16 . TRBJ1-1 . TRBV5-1 CASSFGEFDKNTEAFF TGCGCCAGCAGCTTTGGCGAATTCGACAAGAACACTGAAGCTTTCTTT
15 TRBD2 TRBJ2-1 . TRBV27 CASSLTSGRGNEQFF TGTGCCAGCAGTTTAACTAGCGGGAGGGGCAATGAGCAGTTCTTC
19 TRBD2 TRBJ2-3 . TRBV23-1 CASSQHSSGGATLTDTQYF TGCGCCAGCAGTCAACACTCTAGCGGGGGGGCTACACTCACAGATACGCAGTATTTT
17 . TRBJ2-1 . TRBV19 CASSTRGGEGTYNEQFF TGTGCCAGTAGTACAAGAGGGGGAGAAGGGACCTACAATGAGCAGTTCTTC
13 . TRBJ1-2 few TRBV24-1 CATGDKNNYGYTF TGTGCCACCGGCGACAAAAATAACTATGGCTACACCTTC
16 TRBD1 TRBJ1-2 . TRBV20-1 CSARKTGGVPPYGYTF TGCAGTGCTAGGAAGACAGGGGGCGTCCCCCCCTATGGCTACACCTTC
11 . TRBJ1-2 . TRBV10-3 CATGRADGYTF TGTGCCACCGGGAGGGCGGATGGCTACACCTTC
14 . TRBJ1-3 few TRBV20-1 CSARSGSSGNTIYF TGCAGTGCCCGGTCAGGGAGTTCTGGAAACACCATATATTTT
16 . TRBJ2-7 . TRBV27 CASSLYPDMVTYEQYF TGTGCCAGCAGTTTATACCCGGACATGGTCACCTACGAGCAGTACTTC
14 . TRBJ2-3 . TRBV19 CASSLSPSTDTQYF TGTGCCAGTAGTCTTAGCCCTAGCACAGATACGCAGTATTTT
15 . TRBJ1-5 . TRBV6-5 CASSSGLYSNQPQHF TGTGCCAGCAGTTCGGGACTTTATAGCAATCAGCCCCAGCATTTT
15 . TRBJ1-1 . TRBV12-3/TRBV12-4 CASSFGHTPNTEAFF TGTGCCAGCAGTTTTGGTCACACCCCGAACACTGAAGCTTTCTTT
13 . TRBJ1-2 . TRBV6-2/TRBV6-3 CASSPTQDYGYTF TGTGCCAGCAGTCCGACCCAGGACTATGGCTACACCTTC
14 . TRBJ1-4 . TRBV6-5 CASSYSGANEKLFF TGTGCCAGCAGTTACTCGGGCGCGAATGAAAAACTGTTTTTT
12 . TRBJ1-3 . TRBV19 CASSQNGNTIYF TGTGCCAGTAGTCAGAACGGAAACACCATATATTTT
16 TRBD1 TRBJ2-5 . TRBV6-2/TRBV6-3 CASSYLSGTGQETQYF TGTGCCAGCAGTTACCTCTCCGGGACAGGTCAAGAGACCCAGTACTTC
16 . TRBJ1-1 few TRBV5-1 CASSLGIGGSGTEAFF TGCGCCAGCAGCTTGGGGATCGGGGGGAGTGGGACTGAAGCTTTCTTT
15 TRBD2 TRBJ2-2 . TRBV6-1 CASRASGGSTGELFF TGTGCCAGCAGGGCTAGCGGGGGGTCCACCGGGGAGCTGTTTTTT
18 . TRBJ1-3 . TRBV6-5 CASSYSDRQRSSGNTIYF TGTGCCAGCAGTTACTCTGATCGGCAGAGAAGCTCTGGAAACACCATATATTTT
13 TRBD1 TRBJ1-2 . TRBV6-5 CASSSGGDYGYTF TGTGCCAGCAGTTCAGGGGGCGACTATGGCTACACCTTC
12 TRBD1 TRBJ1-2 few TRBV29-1 CSVEEGQGGYTF TGCAGCGTTGAAGAGGGACAGGGTGGCTACACCTTC
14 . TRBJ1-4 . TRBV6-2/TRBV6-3 CASSPRETNEKLFF TGTGCCAGCAGCCCCAGGGAAACTAATGAAAAACTGTTTTTT
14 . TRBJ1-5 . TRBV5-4 CATALRGGNQPQHF TGTGCCACCGCTCTAAGAGGCGGCAATCAGCCCCAGCATTTT
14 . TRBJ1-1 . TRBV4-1 CASSQPTMIPGAFF TGCGCCAGCAGCCAACCTACTATGATCCCCGGAGCTTTCTTT
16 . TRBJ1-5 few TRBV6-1 CASSENWLGGNQPQHF TGTGCCAGCAGTGAAAATTGGTTAGGGGGAAATCAGCCCCAGCATTTT
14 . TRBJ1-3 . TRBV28 CASSFPTSGNTIYF TGTGCCAGCAGTTTCCCTACATCTGGAAACACCATATATTTT
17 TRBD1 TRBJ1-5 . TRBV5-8 CASSPGQGNKNYQPQHF TGTGCCAGCAGCCCAGGACAGGGCAATAAAAATTATCAACCCCAGCATTTT
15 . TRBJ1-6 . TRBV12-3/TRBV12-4 CASRTRQLSNPPLHF TGTGCCAGCAGGACCAGACAGCTATCTAATCCACCCCTCCACTTT